A selection of T cell receptor beta chains follows, all from one sample in a study of CD8 T cells in ankylosing spondylitis. TCRdb redid the calling of the 5' RACE reads with MiXCR, one entry per CDR3 protein. The repertoire has around 150,000 distinct CDR3 sequences, about a sixth of them found once; the top ten carry about 8%. Material: blood, either unsorted or a sorted T cell fraction (not recorded which). The receptors come from a male donor with ankylosing spondylitis or in good health (not recorded which). Both conserved end residues are part of each CDR3. Fields, in order: CDR3 protein, CDR3 DNA, clone size, V gene, J gene, D gene. A D gene is named only where the DNA matches it firmly. A clone size is listed for some rows: how often the clone was seen (once, few, many), or a class if it is expanded.

CDR3 protein: CASRSNRGGQPQHF; CDR3 DNA: TGTGCCAGCAGGTCCAACAGGGGTGGCCAGCCCCAGCATTTT; clone size: NA; V gene: TRBV6-5; J gene: TRBJ1-5; D gene: TRBD1
CDR3 protein: CASSLYVQGHYNEQFF; CDR3 DNA: TGTGCCAGCAGTTTATATGTCCAGGGGCATTACAATGAGCAGTTCTTC; clone size: few; V gene: TRBV28; J gene: TRBJ2-1; D gene: NA
CDR3 protein: CASSQDPSDRTDTQYF; CDR3 DNA: TGCGCCAGCAGCCAAGATCCGAGCGACCGCACAGATACGCAGTATTTT; clone size: many; V gene: TRBV4-1; J gene: TRBJ2-3; D gene: NA
CDR3 protein: CASSRIGQNYGYTF; CDR3 DNA: TGCGCCAGCAGCCGAATTGGACAGAACTATGGCTACACCTTC; clone size: many; V gene: TRBV5-1; J gene: TRBJ1-2; D gene: NA
CDR3 protein: CSARENAGLSYEQYF; CDR3 DNA: TGCAGTGCTAGAGAGAATGCGGGACTCTCCTACGAGCAGTACTTC; clone size: medium-sized; V gene: TRBV20-1; J gene: TRBJ2-7; D gene: NA
CDR3 protein: CASSQRGGRGTYEQYF; CDR3 DNA: TGTGCCAGCAGCCAAAGGGGAGGCAGGGGGACCTACGAGCAGTACTTC; clone size: few; V gene: TRBV3-1; J gene: TRBJ2-7; D gene: NA
CDR3 protein: CASSLTAASGRARSSTDTQYF; CDR3 DNA: TGTGCCAGCAGCTTAACGGCCGCGAGCGGGAGGGCCCGTTCTAGCACAGATACGCAGTATTTT; clone size: few; V gene: TRBV7-3; J gene: TRBJ2-3; D gene: TRBD2
CDR3 protein: CASSLTRGNNQPQHF; CDR3 DNA: TGTGCCAGCAGCTTAACCAGGGGGAACAATCAGCCCCAGCATTTT; clone size: many; V gene: TRBV7-8; J gene: TRBJ1-5; D gene: TRBD1
CDR3 protein: CSVDSRGQYF; CDR3 DNA: TGCAGCGTGGACAGCCGTGGCCAGTACTTC; clone size: many; V gene: TRBV29-1; J gene: TRBJ2-5; D gene: NA
CDR3 protein: CASSPPSGGVASPLHF; CDR3 DNA: TGTGCCAGCTCACCACCATCCGGGGGGGTGGCTTCACCCCTCCACTTT; clone size: NA; V gene: TRBV18; J gene: TRBJ1-6; D gene: NA
CDR3 protein: CASSLEIGELFF; CDR3 DNA: TGCGCCAGCAGCTTGGAGATCGGGGAGCTGTTTTTT; clone size: many; V gene: TRBV5-1; J gene: TRBJ2-2; D gene: NA
CDR3 protein: CSVVEGGNSPLHF; CDR3 DNA: TGCAGCGTTGTGGAGGGAGGTAATTCACCCCTCCACTTT; clone size: few; V gene: TRBV29-1; J gene: TRBJ1-6; D gene: NA
CDR3 protein: CASSRTDWVSEAFF; CDR3 DNA: TGTGCCAGCAGTAGGACGGATTGGGTATCTGAAGCTTTCTTT; clone size: NA; V gene: TRBV28; J gene: TRBJ1-1; D gene: NA
CDR3 protein: CASSLDREGTQYF; CDR3 DNA: TGTGCCAGCAGCTTGGACCGGGAGGGTACGCAGTATTTT; clone size: many; V gene: TRBV5-4; J gene: TRBJ2-3; D gene: TRBD2
CDR3 protein: CAISASWGAGVGHEQFF; CDR3 DNA: TGTGCCATCAGTGCCAGCTGGGGAGCGGGCGTCGGTCATGAGCAGTTCTTC; clone size: many; V gene: TRBV10-3; J gene: TRBJ2-1; D gene: NA
CDR3 protein: CASSRRQADSPLHF; CDR3 DNA: TGTGCCAGCTCCCGACGTCAGGCCGATTCACCCCTCCACTTT; clone size: few; V gene: TRBV18; J gene: TRBJ1-6; D gene: NA
CDR3 protein: CSARAQGGIGTDTQYF; CDR3 DNA: TGCAGTGCTAGAGCACAGGGGGGAATCGGCACAGATACGCAGTATTTT; clone size: NA; V gene: TRBV20-1; J gene: TRBJ2-3; D gene: TRBD1
CDR3 protein: CSATGPPFRDTQYF; CDR3 DNA: TGCAGTGCTACGGGGCCCCCCTTCCGAGATACGCAGTATTTT; clone size: many; V gene: TRBV20-1; J gene: TRBJ2-3; D gene: NA
CDR3 protein: CASAPRTGLGEKLFF; CDR3 DNA: TGTGCCAGCGCCCCAAGGACAGGGTTGGGGGAAAAACTGTTTTTT; clone size: few; V gene: TRBV28; J gene: TRBJ1-4; D gene: TRBD1
CDR3 protein: CSASGSWTGLNTEAFF; CDR3 DNA: TGCAGTGCTAGTGGTTCTTGGACAGGGTTGAACACTGAAGCTTTCTTT; clone size: NA; V gene: TRBV20-1; J gene: TRBJ1-1; D gene: TRBD1
CDR3 protein: CSAIRNERDQTFLVNTDTQYF; CDR3 DNA: TGCAGTGCTATCCGCAATGAGCGGGATCAAACCTTCCTTGTGAACACAGATACGCAGTATTTT; clone size: many; V gene: TRBV20-1; J gene: TRBJ2-3; D gene: TRBD2
CDR3 protein: CASSFGQGSSYNSPLHF; CDR3 DNA: TGCGCCAGCAGCTTCGGACAGGGGAGCTCCTATAATTCACCCCTCCACTTT; clone size: few; V gene: TRBV5-1; J gene: TRBJ1-6; D gene: TRBD1
CDR3 protein: CASSMELAGGLSEQFF; CDR3 DNA: TGTGCCAGTAGTATGGAACTAGCGGGAGGCCTCAGTGAGCAGTTCTTC; clone size: few; V gene: TRBV19; J gene: TRBJ2-1; D gene: TRBD2
CDR3 protein: CSARDLGGAYEQYF; CDR3 DNA: TGCAGTGCTAGAGATCTGGGGGGAGCCTACGAGCAGTACTTC; clone size: few; V gene: TRBV20-1; J gene: TRBJ2-7; D gene: NA
CDR3 protein: CASSMRQGANVRSPDTQYF; CDR3 DNA: TGTGCCAGTAGTATGAGGCAGGGGGCGAATGTTCGAAGCCCAGATACGCAGTATTTT; clone size: few; V gene: TRBV19; J gene: TRBJ2-3; D gene: TRBD1
CDR3 protein: CAISESIGWDEQFF; CDR3 DNA: TGTGCCATCAGTGAGTCGATTGGGTGGGATGAGCAGTTCTTC; clone size: many; V gene: TRBV10-3; J gene: TRBJ2-1; D gene: NA
CDR3 protein: CASSSGYEQFF; CDR3 DNA: TGTGCCAGCAGTTCAGGTTATGAGCAGTTCTTC; clone size: few; V gene: TRBV12-3/TRBV12-4; J gene: TRBJ2-1; D gene: NA
CDR3 protein: CSVEASGGDTGELFF; CDR3 DNA: TGCAGCGTTGAAGCTAGCGGAGGGGACACCGGGGAGCTGTTTTTT; clone size: many; V gene: TRBV29-1; J gene: TRBJ2-2; D gene: TRBD2
CDR3 protein: CSVPIRDRGTGELFF; CDR3 DNA: TGCAGCGTTCCAATCCGGGACAGGGGCACCGGGGAGCTGTTTTTT; clone size: few; V gene: TRBV29-1; J gene: TRBJ2-2; D gene: TRBD1
CDR3 protein: CASSSSHSGSPHEQYF; CDR3 DNA: TGTGCCAGCAGTTCCTCCCACAGCGGGAGTCCCCACGAGCAGTACTTC; clone size: many; V gene: TRBV28; J gene: TRBJ2-7; D gene: TRBD2
CDR3 protein: CASSFQGFSGANVLTF; CDR3 DNA: TGTGCCAGCAGTTTCCAGGGGTTCTCTGGGGCCAACGTCCTGACTTTC; clone size: few; V gene: TRBV27; J gene: TRBJ2-6; D gene: NA
CDR3 protein: CSARDPNSGSYEQYF; CDR3 DNA: TGCAGTGCTAGAGATCCGAACAGTGGATCCTACGAGCAGTACTTC; clone size: many; V gene: TRBV20-1; J gene: TRBJ2-7; D gene: NA
CDR3 protein: CASSLYRDRGGFF; CDR3 DNA: TGTGCCAGCAGCTTATACCGGGACAGGGGGGGTTTCTTT; clone size: many; V gene: TRBV5-6; J gene: TRBJ1-1; D gene: TRBD1
CDR3 protein: CASSEGQGITNEKLFF; CDR3 DNA: TGCGCCAGCAGCGAGGGACAGGGGATCACTAATGAAAAACTGTTTTTT; clone size: few; V gene: TRBV5-1; J gene: TRBJ1-4; D gene: TRBD1
CDR3 protein: CSSGRFTYEQYF; CDR3 DNA: TGTTCTAGCGGGAGGTTCACCTACGAGCAGTACTTC; clone size: NA; V gene: TRBV28; J gene: TRBJ2-7; D gene: TRBD2
CDR3 protein: CASGRGATGNTIYF; CDR3 DNA: TGTGCCAGCGGCCGAGGGGCCACTGGAAACACCATATATTTT; clone size: NA; V gene: TRBV2; J gene: TRBJ1-3; D gene: NA
CDR3 protein: CASSRSGYNEQFF; CDR3 DNA: TGTGCCAGCTCACGTAGCGGCTACAATGAGCAGTTCTTC; clone size: NA; V gene: TRBV18; J gene: TRBJ2-1; D gene: NA
CDR3 protein: CASSSRRSAREQYF; CDR3 DNA: TGTGCCAGCAGCAGCCGAAGGTCCGCTCGGGAGCAGTACTTC; clone size: few; V gene: TRBV6-2/TRBV6-3; J gene: TRBJ2-7; D gene: NA
CDR3 protein: CASSLPPRGKGGNQPQHF; CDR3 DNA: TGTGCCAGCAGCTTACCCCCCAGGGGGAAAGGAGGCAATCAGCCCCAGCATTTT; clone size: NA; V gene: TRBV7-8; J gene: TRBJ1-5; D gene: TRBD1
CDR3 protein: CSATTSGSRFSSEQYF; CDR3 DNA: TGCAGTGCTACGACTAGCGGGAGTCGTTTTTCCTCCGAGCAGTACTTC; clone size: few; V gene: TRBV20-1; J gene: TRBJ2-7; D gene: TRBD2
CDR3 protein: CASSGEWDTQYF; CDR3 DNA: TGTGCCAGCAGCGGAGAGTGGGATACGCAGTATTTT; clone size: many; V gene: TRBV7-2; J gene: TRBJ2-3; D gene: NA
CDR3 protein: CASSSTGNLRQQYF; CDR3 DNA: TGCGCCAGCAGCTCTACAGGGAATCTACGACAACAGTACTTC; clone size: many; V gene: TRBV5-1; J gene: TRBJ2-7; D gene: NA
CDR3 protein: CASSPPKYTGELFF; CDR3 DNA: TGTGCCAGCAGCCCCCCAAAGTACACCGGGGAGCTGTTTTTT; clone size: few; V gene: TRBV7-9; J gene: TRBJ2-2; D gene: NA
CDR3 protein: CASSKGGTGGYNEQFF; CDR3 DNA: TGCGCCAGCAGCAAAGGGGGGACAGGGGGCTACAATGAGCAGTTCTTC; clone size: many; V gene: TRBV5-1; J gene: TRBJ2-1; D gene: TRBD1
CDR3 protein: CASRETSGITYEQYF; CDR3 DNA: TGTGCCAGCAGGGAAACTAGCGGGATCACCTACGAGCAGTACTTC; clone size: many; V gene: TRBV28; J gene: TRBJ2-7; D gene: TRBD2
CDR3 protein: CATSRDKRPRPQHF; CDR3 DNA: TGTGCCACCAGCAGAGATAAACGGCCCCGGCCCCAGCATTTT; clone size: NA; V gene: TRBV15; J gene: TRBJ1-5; D gene: NA
CDR3 protein: CASSPRLGGKGTGELFF; CDR3 DNA: TGTGCCAGCAGCCCTAGGTTGGGCGGGAAGGGCACCGGGGAGCTGTTTTTT; clone size: NA; V gene: TRBV6-1; J gene: TRBJ2-2; D gene: NA
CDR3 protein: CASSLRLAEETQYF; CDR3 DNA: TGTGCCAGCAGCTTAAGACTAGCGGAAGAGACCCAGTACTTC; clone size: NA; V gene: TRBV7-8; J gene: TRBJ2-5; D gene: TRBD2
CDR3 protein: CSARDGDPLNSPLHF; CDR3 DNA: TGCAGTGCTAGAGATGGGGACCCTCTGAATTCACCCCTCCACTTT; clone size: NA; V gene: TRBV20-1; J gene: TRBJ1-6; D gene: NA
CDR3 protein: CSARSRVRAEAFF; CDR3 DNA: TGCAGTGCTAGAAGCAGGGTTCGCGCTGAAGCTTTCTTT; clone size: many; V gene: TRBV20-1; J gene: TRBJ1-1; D gene: NA
CDR3 protein: CASSRGGAENIQYF; CDR3 DNA: TGTGCCAGCAGTAGGGGGGGGGCTGAAAACATTCAGTACTTC; clone size: few; V gene: TRBV7-6; J gene: TRBJ2-4; D gene: NA
CDR3 protein: CSASGPTGALHEQYF; CDR3 DNA: TGCAGTGCTAGTGGCCCGACAGGGGCTCTCCACGAGCAGTACTTC; clone size: few; V gene: TRBV20-1; J gene: TRBJ2-7; D gene: TRBD1
CDR3 protein: CASSLMLGGRDTQYF; CDR3 DNA: TGTGCCAGCAGTTTAATGTTAGGAGGGAGAGATACGCAGTATTTT; clone size: many; V gene: TRBV12-3/TRBV12-4; J gene: TRBJ2-3; D gene: NA
CDR3 protein: CSVGAGISTEAFF; CDR3 DNA: TGCAGCGTTGGCGCTGGAATTTCAACTGAAGCTTTCTTT; clone size: many; V gene: TRBV29-1; J gene: TRBJ1-1; D gene: NA